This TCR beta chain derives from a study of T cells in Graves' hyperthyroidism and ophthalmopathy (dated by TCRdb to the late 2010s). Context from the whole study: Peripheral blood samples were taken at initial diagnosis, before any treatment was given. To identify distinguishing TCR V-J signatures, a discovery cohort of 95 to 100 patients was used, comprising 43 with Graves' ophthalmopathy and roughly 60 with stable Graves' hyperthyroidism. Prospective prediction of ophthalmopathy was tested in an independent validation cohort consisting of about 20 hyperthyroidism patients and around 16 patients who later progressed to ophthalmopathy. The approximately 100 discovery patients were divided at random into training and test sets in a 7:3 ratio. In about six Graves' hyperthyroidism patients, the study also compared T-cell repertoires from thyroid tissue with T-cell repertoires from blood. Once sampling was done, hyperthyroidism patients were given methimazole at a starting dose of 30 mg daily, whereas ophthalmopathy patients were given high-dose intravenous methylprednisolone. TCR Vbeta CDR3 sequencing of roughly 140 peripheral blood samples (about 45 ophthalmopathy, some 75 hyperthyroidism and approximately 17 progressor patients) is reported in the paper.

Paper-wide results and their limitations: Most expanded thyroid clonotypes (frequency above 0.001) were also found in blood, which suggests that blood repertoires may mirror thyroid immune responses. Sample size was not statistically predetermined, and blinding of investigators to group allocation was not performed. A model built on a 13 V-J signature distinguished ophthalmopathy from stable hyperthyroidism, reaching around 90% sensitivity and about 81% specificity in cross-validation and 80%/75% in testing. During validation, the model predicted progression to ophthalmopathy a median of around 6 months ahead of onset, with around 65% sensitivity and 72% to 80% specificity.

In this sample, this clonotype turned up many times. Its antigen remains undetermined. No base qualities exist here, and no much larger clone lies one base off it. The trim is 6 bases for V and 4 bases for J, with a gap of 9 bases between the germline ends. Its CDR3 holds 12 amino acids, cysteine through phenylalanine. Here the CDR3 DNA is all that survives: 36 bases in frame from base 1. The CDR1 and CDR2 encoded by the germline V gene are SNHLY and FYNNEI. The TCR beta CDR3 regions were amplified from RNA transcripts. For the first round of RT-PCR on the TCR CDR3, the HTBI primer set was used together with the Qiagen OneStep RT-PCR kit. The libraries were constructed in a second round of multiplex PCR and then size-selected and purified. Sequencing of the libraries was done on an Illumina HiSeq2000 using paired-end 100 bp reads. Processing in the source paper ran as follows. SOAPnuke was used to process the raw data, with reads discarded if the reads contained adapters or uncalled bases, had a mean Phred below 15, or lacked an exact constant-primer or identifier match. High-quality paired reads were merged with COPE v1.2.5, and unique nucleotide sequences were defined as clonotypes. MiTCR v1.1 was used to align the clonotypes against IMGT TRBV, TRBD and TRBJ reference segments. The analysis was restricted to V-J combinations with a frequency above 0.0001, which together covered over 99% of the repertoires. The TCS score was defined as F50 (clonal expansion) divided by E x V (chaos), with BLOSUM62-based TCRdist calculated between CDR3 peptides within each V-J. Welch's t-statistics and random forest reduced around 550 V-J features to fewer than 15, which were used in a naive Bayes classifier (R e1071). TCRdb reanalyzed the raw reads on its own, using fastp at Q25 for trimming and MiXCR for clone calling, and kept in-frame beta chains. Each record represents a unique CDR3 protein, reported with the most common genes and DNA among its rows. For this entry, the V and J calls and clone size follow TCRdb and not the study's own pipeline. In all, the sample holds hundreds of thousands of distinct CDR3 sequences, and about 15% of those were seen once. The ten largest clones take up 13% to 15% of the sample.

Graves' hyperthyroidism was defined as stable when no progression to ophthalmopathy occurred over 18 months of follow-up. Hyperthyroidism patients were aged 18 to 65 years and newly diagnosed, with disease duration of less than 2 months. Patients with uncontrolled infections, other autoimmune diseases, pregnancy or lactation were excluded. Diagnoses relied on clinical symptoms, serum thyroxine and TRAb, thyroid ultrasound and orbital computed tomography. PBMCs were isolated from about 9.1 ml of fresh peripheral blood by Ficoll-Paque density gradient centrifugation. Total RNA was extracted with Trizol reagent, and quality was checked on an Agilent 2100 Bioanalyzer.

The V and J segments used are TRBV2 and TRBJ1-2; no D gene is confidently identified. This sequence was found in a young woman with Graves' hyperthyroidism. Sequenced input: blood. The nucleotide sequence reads TGTGCCAGCAGCGAGGACCTCTATGGCTACACCTTC. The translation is CASSEDLYGYTF.